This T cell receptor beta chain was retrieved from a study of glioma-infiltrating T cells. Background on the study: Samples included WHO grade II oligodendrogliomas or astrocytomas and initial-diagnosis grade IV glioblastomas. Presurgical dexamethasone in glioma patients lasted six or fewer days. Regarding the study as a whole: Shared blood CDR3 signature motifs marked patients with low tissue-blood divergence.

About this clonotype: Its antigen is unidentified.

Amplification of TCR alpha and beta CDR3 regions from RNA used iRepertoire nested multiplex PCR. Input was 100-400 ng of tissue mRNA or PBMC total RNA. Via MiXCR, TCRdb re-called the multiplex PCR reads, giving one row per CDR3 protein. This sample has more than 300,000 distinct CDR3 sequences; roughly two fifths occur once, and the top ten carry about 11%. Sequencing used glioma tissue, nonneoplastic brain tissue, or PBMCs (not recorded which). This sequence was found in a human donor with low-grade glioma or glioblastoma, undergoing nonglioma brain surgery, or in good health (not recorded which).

The CDR3 protein is CASSLSQPEETQYF. The CDR3 DNA follows: TGCGCCAGCAGCTTGAGTCAGCCCGAAGAGACCCAGTACTTC. The V call is TRBV5-1, the J call TRBJ2-5; D ambiguous. The V gene lost 1 base and the J gene lost 3 bases, with 10 bases spanning the gap. Germline assignment: CDR1 SGHRS and CDR2 YFSETQ. The CDR3 is 14 amino acids.